This T cell receptor beta chain was found in a study of CD8 T cells in Susac syndrome. RNA amounts of 0.5 to 1 ug underwent reverse transcription with random hexamers. The amplification used immunoSEQ multiplex PCR on TCR beta CDR3; it spanned 54 Vbeta and 13 Jbeta. MiXCR was run by TCRdb on the immunoSEQ multiplex PCR reads, yielding one entry per CDR3 protein. The sample carries about 120,000 distinct CDR3 sequences, around nine tenths recorded once. The germline CDR1 and CDR2 sequences are SGHRS and YFSETQ. CDR3 length: 15 residues. V was cut by 0 bases and J by 5 bases, with 12 bases left in between. The control participants were healthy donors, and these controls were matched with respect to both age and sex.

This clonotype was obtained from a human donor in good health. The sample comprised CD4+ T cells from PBMCs. This rearrangement joins TRBV5-1 to TRBJ1-5, with D tentatively TRBD1 (6 bases). CDR3 DNA: TGCGCCAGCAGCTTGGGTCCAGGGGCTGATCAGCCCCAGCATTTT. As protein: CASSLGPGADQPQHF.